This T cell receptor (beta chain) stems from a study of blood T cells in healthy people across ages. The V and J ends lost 0 bases and 4 bases respectively, with 13 bases between them. CDR1 and CDR2 from the germline V gene are DFQATT and SNEGSKA (reference sequence). This CDR3 is built from 14 residues. Combining a sample-barcoded 5' primer with a J-beta primer mix, a second PCR ran for roughly 7 to 12 cycles. A 12-random-nucleotide template-switch adaptor tagged each cDNA molecule. TCRdb recomputed calls from the 5' RACE reads with MiXCR, one row per CDR3 protein. The sample lists about a million distinct CDR3 sequences; just over 50% were seen once. Donors each provided around 10 milliliters of peripheral blood.

This receptor was identified in a woman aged 55 to 70 in good health. This chain uses TRBV20-1 with TRBJ2-7; weak D call: TRBD2 (6 bases). The material sequenced was blood. The CDR3 here is CSARDFAGRYEQYF. The CDR3 DNA is TGCAGTGCTAGAGATTTTGCGGGAAGATACGAGCAGTACTTC.